Listed below are T cell receptor beta chains from one sample, sequenced in a study of CD8+ T cells in alopecia areata. Using immunoSEQ multiplex PCR, the repertoire was profiled, and TCRdb retains in-frame clones only, with some absent. Of around 180,000 clones listed, roughly 66% are singletons. The sequenced sample was CD4+ T cells sorted from blood, obtained at week 24, from a patient treated with tofacitinib. The receptors derive from a human donor with alopecia areata. CDR3s include the opening cysteine and the closing phenylalanine or tryptophan. The D gene is left open where the match is weak. For some rows the clone size is stated as once, few or many, or as a class when expanded; others skip it.

>many|TRBD1|TRBV28|TRBJ2-5
CASSLIGDRERGNQYF
TGTGCCAGCAGTTTAATTGGGGACAGGGAAAGGGGGAACCAGTACTTC
>.|.|TRBV5-1|TRBJ2-3
CASSLEGRGTDTQYF
TGCGCCAGCAGCTTGGAGGGCAGGGGCACAGATACGCAGTATTTT
>.|.|TRBV19|TRBJ2-5
CASSAGPQETQYF
TGTGCCAGTAGTGCCGGACCGCAAGAGACCCAGTACTTC
>few|TRBD1|TRBV29-1|TRBJ2-7
CSVDRGNEQYF
TGCAGCGTCGACAGGGGGAACGAGCAGTACTTC
>.|TRBD1|TRBV15|TRBJ1-6
CATSRERTGSRRSPLHF
TGTGCCACCAGCAGAGAGCGGACAGGCAGTCGACGCTCACCCCTCCACTTT
>.|.|TRBV5-6|TRBJ2-7
CASSLRQHYEQYF
TGTGCCAGCAGCTTGCGCCAGCACTACGAGCAGTACTTC
>once|.|TRBV4-1|TRBJ2-1
CASSHPPGSNEQFF
TGCGCCAGCAGCCACCCTCCGGGGAGCAATGAGCAGTTCTTC
>.|.|TRBV5-1|TRBJ1-1
CASSLTGRYTEAFF
TGCGCCAGCAGCTTGACGGGCCGGTACACTGAAGCTTTCTTT
>.|TRBD1|TRBV18|TRBJ1-2
CASSPTGDYGYTF
TGTGCCAGCTCACCGACAGGGGACTATGGCTACACCTTC
>.|TRBD1|TRBV5-1|TRBJ1-6
CASSLAPGQRAEHF
TGCGCCAGCAGCCTAGCCCCGGGACAGAGGGCAGAACACTTT
>many|.|TRBV2|TRBJ2-3
CASSESLRAWRGTDTQYF
TGTGCCAGCAGTGAGTCCCTACGGGCGTGGCGGGGCACAGATACGCAGTATTTT
>.|TRBD2|TRBV5-1|TRBJ2-2
CASSGIAGANTGELFF
TGCGCCAGCAGCGGAATAGCGGGGGCGAACACCGGGGAGCTGTTTTTT
>.|TRBD1|TRBV15|TRBJ2-7
CATSPRDRETSYEQYF
TGTGCCACCAGCCCACGGGACAGGGAAACCTCCTACGAGCAGTACTTC
>.|.|TRBV30|TRBJ2-7
CAWSARGYEQYF
TGTGCCTGGAGTGCGCGGGGCTACGAGCAGTACTTC
>.|TRBD1|TRBV19|TRBJ1-5
CASRRTGGGNQPQHF
TGTGCCAGTAGACGGACAGGGGGCGGAAATCAGCCCCAGCATTTT
>few|TRBD1|TRBV5-1|TRBJ2-5
CASSLEGTGRRETQYF
TGCGCCAGCAGCCTGGAGGGGACAGGGCGGAGAGAGACCCAGTACTTC
>few|.|TRBV5-1|TRBJ1-1
CASRKGGSTEAFF
TGCGCCAGCAGGAAGGGGGGGAGCACTGAAGCTTTCTTT
>.|.|TRBV30|TRBJ1-6
CACRLGSSSYNSPLHF
TGTGCCTGTAGGCTTGGTTCGAGCTCCTATAATTCACCCCTCCACTTT
>.|.|TRBV30|TRBJ1-1
CAWDGLNTEAFF
TGTGCCTGGGACGGACTGAACACTGAAGCTTTCTTT
>.|.|TRBV21-1|TRBJ1-6
CASSKGGHGQGVSPLHF
TGTGCCAGCAGCAAAGGCGGCCATGGACAGGGGGTTTCACCCCTCCACTTT
>.|.|TRBV29-1|TRBJ1-1
CSVRPGDTEAFF
TGCAGCGTTCGCCCAGGGGACACTGAAGCTTTCTTT
>.|.|TRBV30|TRBJ1-1
CAWSLLRTEAFF
TGTGCCTGGAGTCTCCTTAGGACAGAAGCTTTCTTT
>.|.|TRBV5-6|TRBJ1-2
CASSQPLDTPYGYTF
TGTGCCAGCAGCCAACCTCTTGACACCCCCTATGGCTACACCTTC
>.|.|TRBV29-1|TRBJ2-3
CSVEGSTDTQYF
TGCAGCGTTGAGGGGAGCACAGATACGCAGTATTTT
>.|.|TRBV29-1|TRBJ2-7
CSVEGGTTYEQYF
TGCAGCGTTGAAGGGGGGACCACCTACGAGCAGTACTTC